This T cell receptor (beta chain) was found in a study of shared clonotypes between healthy human individuals. Generated by immunoSEQ multiplex PCR, the TCRdb table keeps only in-frame clones and is missing some. The data show about 1.4 million clones, around 97% seen once. Concerning this clone: The antigen remains undetermined.

Study-level findings and limits: Among the subsets, naive ones generally showed larger estimated richness than memory ones.

V trimming: 0 bases; J trimming: 9 bases; junction bases outside the gene matches: 6. The germline V gene has CDR1 SGHRS and CDR2 YFSETQ. This CDR3 contains 15 residues. CD4+ cells were split into CD45RA+ naive and CD45RA-negative memory subsets. V gene TRBV5-1 combines with J gene TRBJ2-7; 13 nucleotides match TRBD2. Sequences were obtained from naive CD4+ T cells sorted from blood. This sample's subset: CD45RA+ positively selected. The receptor was isolated from a man aged 30 to 39 in good health. The CDR3 loop reads CASSLELAGGLGQYF. The CDR3 region has the DNA TGCGCCAGCAGCTTGGAACTAGCGGGAGGGTTAGGGCAGTACTTC.